This TCR beta chain was sequenced during a study of T cell clones after liver transplantation. A word on this clone: Its antigen remains unknown.

CDR1 is SGHTA, CDR2 FQGTGA, per germline. The CDR3 consists of 13 residues. V lost 2 bases and J lost 5, with 8 bases in between. Study-wide results and limits: Circulating graft-donor-reactive CD4 TCRbeta sequences fell significantly post-transplant in 5 of 8 subjects.

Profiled with immunoSEQ multiplex PCR; TCRdb holds only in-frame clones, not every one. The sample shows roughly 100,000 clones, about 86% of them seen only once. The material sequenced was CD4+ T cells from blood, taken approximately 50 months after liver transplant. The chain joins TRBV7-3 to TRBJ2-3; D remains ambiguous. The receptor was isolated from a human patient who received a liver transplant. Some T cells may trace back to the graft donor. CDR3 residues: CASSLQRQDTQYF. The CDR3 DNA is TGTGCCAGCAGCTTACAACGTCAAGATACGCAGTATTTT.